This T cell receptor (beta chain) is drawn from a study of patients and donors after allogeneic stem cell transplantation. Each CDR3 protein is one row after TCRdb ran MiXCR on the RT-PCR reads. The sample has about 960,000 distinct CDR3 sequences; roughly 18% are singletons. Trimming left V 6 bases short and J 2 bases short, with 19 bases between. The V gene's germline CDR1 is DFQATT and CDR2 SNEGSKA (reference sequence). CDR3 size: 16 residues. This clonotype was seen more than once but under ten times. The sequenced material came from blood, either unsorted or a sorted T cell fraction (not recorded which). The rearrangement joins TRBV20-1 to TRBJ2-2, with TRBD1 as a possible D gene (6 bases). The clonotype comes from a human donor who was either an allogeneic HSCT recipient or a stem cell or donor lymphocyte infusion donor (not recorded which). It is not recorded whose cells these are; they may come from a transplant donor. CDR3 nucleotides: TGCAGTGCCCGCCGGGACACAACCAGAAACACCGGGGAGCTGTTTTTT. Translated: CSARRDTTRNTGELFF.